The T cell receptor (beta chain) under discussion was sequenced for a study of shared T cell receptors in the human thymus. Libraries were prepared by immunoSEQ multiplex PCR; TCRdb keeps only in-frame clonotypes and omits some of them. The sample carries just under 550,000 clones, approximately 80% recorded once. Unmatched junction bases numbered 6, after V lost 0 bases and J lost 2 bases. Germline CDR1 reads SGHRS; CDR2 reads YFSETQ. The CDR3 runs 16 residues. The same specimen was also included in a second study, on human thymus T cells. That study adds: Thymic material originated from resections removed in the course of corrective heart surgery.

V gene TRBV5-1 combines with J gene TRBJ2-7, with 9 bases fitting TRBD1. This TCR derives from a boy under two years old with a congenital heart defect. The sample taken for sequencing was thymocytes. Written as DNA, the CDR3 is TGCGCCAGCAGCTTGGACCGGACAGGGGACGCCTACGAGCAGTACTTC. Translating gives CASSLDRTGDAYEQYF.